The clone carrying this TCR beta chain was counted between two and nine times. The target antigen is unknown. TCRdb re-analysed the 5' RACE reads in MiXCR, keeping a single row per CDR3 protein. Seen here are approximately 300,000 distinct CDR3 sequences, approximately 12% observed once, and the top ten hold 0.4% to 0.65%. This specimen belongs to a study of T cells after yellow fever vaccination. Whole-study findings and limits: Subsequent booster samples again held most clones from primary vaccination (96% CD4, about 85% CD8).

The clonotype was recovered from a man in his thirties or forties who received the YFV17D yellow fever vaccine. Specimen: CD4+ T cells sorted from PBMCs, collected 45 days after the yellow fever booster vaccination.

The CDR3 loop reads CSVGAETQYF. The CDR3 coding sequence is TGCAGCGTTGGAGCAGAGACCCAGTACTTC. This chain uses TRBV29-1 with TRBJ2-5; D ambiguous. The germline V gene has CDR1 SQVTM and CDR2 ANQGSEA. This CDR3 contains 10 residues. Trimming removed 4 bases from V and 4 bases from J, with 4 bases in between.